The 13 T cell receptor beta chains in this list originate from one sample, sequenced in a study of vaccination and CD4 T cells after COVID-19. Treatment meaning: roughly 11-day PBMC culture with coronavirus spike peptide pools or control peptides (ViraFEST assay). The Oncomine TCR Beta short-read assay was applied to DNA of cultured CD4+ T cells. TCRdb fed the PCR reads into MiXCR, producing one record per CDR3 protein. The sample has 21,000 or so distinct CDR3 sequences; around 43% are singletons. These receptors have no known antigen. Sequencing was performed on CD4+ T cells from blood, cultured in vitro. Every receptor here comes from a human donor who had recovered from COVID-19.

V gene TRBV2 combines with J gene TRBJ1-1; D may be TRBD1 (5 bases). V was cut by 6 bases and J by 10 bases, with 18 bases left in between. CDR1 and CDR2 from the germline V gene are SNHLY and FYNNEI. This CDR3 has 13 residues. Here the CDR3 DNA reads TGTGCCAGCAGCCTCACTGGACAAGAAGGAGCTTTCTTT. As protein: CASSLTGQEGAFF.

The DNA for the CDR3 is TGCGCCAGCAGCCAAGAGCGGGGGTCCTCCTACGAGCAGTACTTC. It encodes CASSQERGSSYEQYF. The V and J genes are TRBV4-1 and TRBJ2-7, with TRBD2 identical over 7 bases. The CDR3 is made up of 15 amino acids. V was clipped by 0 bases and J by 0 bases; unmatched bases: 2. Germline V gene sequence: CDR1 MGHRA, CDR2 YSYEKL.

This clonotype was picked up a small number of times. The DNA of the CDR3 is TGTGCCAGCAGTTTAGGACTGTTCCTGAACACAGATACGCAGTATTTT. Translating it yields CASSLGLFLNTDTQYF. The chain links TRBV12-3 or TRBV12-4 to TRBJ2-3, with unresolved D. V shed 1 base and J shed 2 bases, with 13 bases lying between them. The CDR3 is 16 residues long.

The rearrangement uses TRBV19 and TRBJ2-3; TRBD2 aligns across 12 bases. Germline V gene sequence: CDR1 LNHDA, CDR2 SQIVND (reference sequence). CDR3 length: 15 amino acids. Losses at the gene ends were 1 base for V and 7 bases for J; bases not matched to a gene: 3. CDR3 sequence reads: CASSIALAGGNTQYF. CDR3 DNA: TGTGCCAGTAGTATAGCACTAGCGGGAGGTAATACGCAGTATTTT.

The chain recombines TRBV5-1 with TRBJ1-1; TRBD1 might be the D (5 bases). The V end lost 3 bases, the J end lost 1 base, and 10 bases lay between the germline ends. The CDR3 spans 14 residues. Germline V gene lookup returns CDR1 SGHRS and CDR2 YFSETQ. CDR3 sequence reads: CASSSVTGNTEAFF. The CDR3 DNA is TGCGCCAGCAGCTCCGTAACAGGGAACACTGAAGCTTTCTTT.

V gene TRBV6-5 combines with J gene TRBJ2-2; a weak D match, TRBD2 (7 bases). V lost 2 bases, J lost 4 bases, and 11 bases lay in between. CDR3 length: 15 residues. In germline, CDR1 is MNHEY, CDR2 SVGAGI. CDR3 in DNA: TGTGCCAGCAGTTACGCGGGGGCCGGCACCGGGGAGCTGTTTTTT. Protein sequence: CASSYAGAGTGELFF.

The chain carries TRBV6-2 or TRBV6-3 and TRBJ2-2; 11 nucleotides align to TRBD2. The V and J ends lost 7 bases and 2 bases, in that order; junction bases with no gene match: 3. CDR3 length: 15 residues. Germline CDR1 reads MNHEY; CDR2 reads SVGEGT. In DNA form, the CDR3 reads TGTGCCAGCAAACTAGCGGGGGAAAACACCGGGGAGCTGTTTTTT. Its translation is CASKLAGENTGELFF.

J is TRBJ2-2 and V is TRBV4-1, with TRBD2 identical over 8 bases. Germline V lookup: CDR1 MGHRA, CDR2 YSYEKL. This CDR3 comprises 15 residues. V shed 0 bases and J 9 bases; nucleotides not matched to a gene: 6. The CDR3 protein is CASSQELTGGRELFF. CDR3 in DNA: TGCGCCAGCAGCCAAGAGTTGACGGGAGGGCGGGAGCTGTTTTTT.

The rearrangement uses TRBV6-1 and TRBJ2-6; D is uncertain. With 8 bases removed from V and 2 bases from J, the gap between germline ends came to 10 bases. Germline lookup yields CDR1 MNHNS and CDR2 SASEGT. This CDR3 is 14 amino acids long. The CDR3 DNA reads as TGTGCCAGCGGCAGGTCCACTGGGGCCAACGTCCTGACTTTC. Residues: CASGRSTGANVLTF.

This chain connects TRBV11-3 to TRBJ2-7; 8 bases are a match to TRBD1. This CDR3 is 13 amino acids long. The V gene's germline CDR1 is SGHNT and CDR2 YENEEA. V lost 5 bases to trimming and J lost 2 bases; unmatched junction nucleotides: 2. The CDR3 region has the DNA TGTGCCAGCAGCGCGACAGGGGCCTACGAGCAGTACTTC. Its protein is CASSATGAYEQYF.

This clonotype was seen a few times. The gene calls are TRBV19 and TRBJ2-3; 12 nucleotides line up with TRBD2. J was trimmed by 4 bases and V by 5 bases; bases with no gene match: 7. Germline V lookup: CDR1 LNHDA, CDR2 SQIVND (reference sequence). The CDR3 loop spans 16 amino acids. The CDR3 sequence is CASSASGRAKADTQYF. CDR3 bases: TGTGCCAGTAGTGCTAGCGGGAGGGCCAAGGCAGATACGCAGTATTTT.

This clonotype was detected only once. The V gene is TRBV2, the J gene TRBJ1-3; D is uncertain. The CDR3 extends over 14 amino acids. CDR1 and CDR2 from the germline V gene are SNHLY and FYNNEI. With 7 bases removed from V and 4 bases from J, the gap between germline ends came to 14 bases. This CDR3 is CASKEGARGNTIYF. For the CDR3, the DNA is TGTGCCAGCAAGGAGGGTGCTAGGGGAAACACCATATATTTT.

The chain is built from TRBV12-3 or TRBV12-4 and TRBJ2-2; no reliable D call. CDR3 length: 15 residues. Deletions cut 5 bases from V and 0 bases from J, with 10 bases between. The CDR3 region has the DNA TGTGCCAGCAGTACCAGGAGCGCGAACACCGGGGAGCTGTTTTTT. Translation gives CASSTRSANTGELFF.